This T cell receptor beta chain was retrieved from a study of shared clonotypes between healthy human individuals. Repertoires were generated with immunoSEQ multiplex PCR, while TCRdb's copy carries only in-frame clones and drops some. Among a few hundred thousand clones listed, around 78% were seen once. Trimming took 5 bases from V and 2 from J, leaving 26 bases between them. The length of the CDR3 is 19 residues. Germline values: CDR1 SEHNR, CDR2 FQNEAQ (reference sequence). Specimen: PBMCs. The clonotype was recovered from a woman aged 35 to 49 in good health. Some clones in this sample may be carry-over from other donors' samples. The V and J genes are TRBV7-9 and TRBJ2-3; possibly TRBD2 for D (5 bases). DNA for the CDR3: TGTGCCAGCAGCGTGATTGCGGGTTATAGTCCCCTGTACACAGATACGCAGTATTTT. Residues: CASSVIAGYSPLYTDTQYF.